Shown below are 23 T cell receptor beta chains from a single sample sequenced in a study of T cell repertoires in cytomegalovirus infection. MiXCR was run by TCRdb on the reads, yielding one entry per CDR3 protein. The sample contains approximately 700,000 distinct CDR3 sequences, 35% of which appear only once. Sequenced material: PBMCs. The source is a human donor in good health (CMV status not recorded). Some clones in this sample may be carry-over from other donors' samples.

The chain combines TRBV7-9 with TRBJ1-2; 10 bases fit TRBD1. CDR3 length: 15 residues. Looked up from germline, CDR1 is SEHNR and CDR2 is FQNEAQ (reference sequence). J was trimmed by 1 base and V by 4 bases; bases with no gene match: 3. DNA of the CDR3: TGTGCCAGCAGCTACGGACAGGGGGTTAACTATGGCTACACCTTC. Residues: CASSYGQGVNYGYTF. The entire variable domain, with the rest obtained from reference TRBV7-9 and TRBJ1-2, is as follows: DTGVSQNPRHKITKRGQNVTFRCDPISEHNRLYWYRQTLGQGPEFLTYFQNEAQLEKSRLLSDRFSAERPKGSFSTLEIQRTEQGDSAMYLCASSYGQGVNYGYTFGSGTRLTVV.

This clonotype was seen a few times. This rearrangement joins TRBV27 to TRBJ1-1; 7 bases map to TRBD1. The CDR3 length is 16 residues. The ends lost 6 bases at V and 7 bases at J; junction bases unmatched: 17. Germline CDR1 is MNHEY and CDR2 is SMNVEV (reference sequence). Written as DNA, the CDR3 is TGTGCCAGCAGGGGACGGGGGGGGGACAGCTTAGATGAAGCTTTCTTT. Amino acids: CASRGRGGDSLDEAFF.

The V call is TRBV27, the J call TRBJ1-1; D is unclear. The V end lost 3 bases, the J end lost 4 bases, and 15 bases lay between the germline ends. The germline V gene has CDR1 MNHEY and CDR2 SMNVEV (reference sequence). This CDR3 spans 15 amino acids. The CDR3 coding sequence is TGTGCCAGCAGTTTTCATGGACGGACCAGCACTGAAGCTTTCTTT. Translation gives CASSFHGRTSTEAFF.

Only a few counts were recorded for this clonotype. The chain has TRBV10-2 and TRBJ1-1, with TRBD1 as a possible D gene (6 bases). The germline V gene encodes CDR1 WSHSY and CDR2 SAAADI. CDR3 length: 14 residues. V was shortened by 10 bases and J by 0 bases, with 15 bases between the two germline ends. CDR3 sequence (DNA): TGCGCCACGAAGGGGGACCTACTGAACACTGAAGCTTTCTTT. It codes for CATKGDLLNTEAFF.

This clonotype was seen many times. The V and J genes are TRBV7-2 and TRBJ2-1; D is perhaps TRBD1 or TRBD2 (5 bases each). Between the trimmed V and J ends, which lost 5 bases and 4 bases, there was a span of 15 bases. CDR1 is SGHTA and CDR2 is FQGNSA in the germline V gene. The CDR3 runs to 15 residues. CDR3 sequence: CASSLGQGLYNEQFF. The DNA of the CDR3 is TGTGCCAGCAGCCTCGGACAAGGACTGTACAATGAGCAGTTCTTC. The full variable domain, with the rest looked up from reference TRBV7-2 and TRBJ2-1, is GAGVSQSPSNKVTEKGKDVELRCDPISGHTALYWYRQSLGQGLEFLIYFQGNSAPDKSGLPSDRFSAERTGGSVSTLTIQRTQQEDSAVYLCASSLGQGLYNEQFFGPGTRLTVL.

This clonotype was found a few times. The rearrangement links TRBV20-1 to TRBJ2-5, with a possible D match to TRBD2 (5 bases). V was clipped by 3 bases and J by 4 bases, with 9 bases between them. In germline, CDR1 is DFQATT, CDR2 SNEGSKA (reference sequence). The CDR3 is 12 residues long. In DNA, the CDR3 is TGCAGTGCTAGGGACTGGGGAGAGACCCAGTACTTC. As protein: CSARDWGETQYF.

Notes on this clonotype: Its ends do not fully match the called genes, so a read error is possible. J is TRBJ2-1 and V is TRBV12-3 or TRBV12-4; a weak D match, TRBD2 (6 bases). CDR3 length equals 14 residues. The CDR3 bases are TGTGCCAGCAGTCTAGCCGGGACTTGGAATGAGCAGTTCTTT. Translation: CASSLAGTWNEQFF.

This clonotype turned up a few times. The CDR3 protein is CASSVGTRGETQYF. CDR3 DNA sequence: TGTGCCAGTAGTGTCGGGACGAGGGGAGAGACCCAGTACTTC. The rearrangement joins TRBV19 to TRBJ2-5; TRBD1 or TRBD2 may be the D gene (5 bases each). Germline V gene lookup returns CDR1 LNHDA and CDR2 SQIVND (reference sequence). The ends were cut back, 5 bases at V and 4 bases at J, with 14 bases in the middle. This CDR3 is 14 amino acids long.

The chain employs TRBV27 and TRBJ1-5; no reliable D call. With 0 bases removed from V and 1 base from J, the gap between germline ends came to 13 bases. The CDR3 is 17 residues long. CDR1 is MNHEY, CDR2 SMNVEV, per germline (reference sequence). The CDR3 here is CASSLSLSGLSNQPQHF. The CDR3 coding sequence is TGTGCCAGCAGTTTATCGTTATCCGGGTTGAGCAATCAGCCCCAGCATTTT.

This clonotype turned up a few times. The gene calls are TRBV28 and TRBJ2-3; D possibly corresponds to TRBD2 (5 bases). Germline V CDR1 and CDR2: MDHEN, SYDVKM. This CDR3 is built from 14 residues. Trimming removed 3 bases from V and 4 bases from J, with 11 bases in between. DNA of the CDR3: TGTGCCAGCAGTTTTAGTACAGCGGCAGATACGCAGTATTTT. Residues: CASSFSTAADTQYF.

The CDR3, as DNA: TGTGCCAGCAGCCCGCGAAGCGGGAGTATCAATGAGCAGTTCTTC. Translation: CASSPRSGSINEQFF. V and J are TRBV5-5 and TRBJ2-1; TRBD2 aligns across 8 bases. Germline CDR1 SGHKS, CDR2 YYEKEE (reference sequence). Trimming cost V 4 bases and J 6 bases; bases outside gene matches: 9. CDR3 size: 15 residues.

This clonotype was seen at least ten times. The chain is built from TRBV6-6 and TRBJ1-5; D is unclear. Per germline, CDR1 MNHNY and CDR2 SVGAGI (reference sequence). The CDR3 extends over 17 amino acids. V lost 4 bases and J lost 1, with 17 bases in between. For the CDR3, the DNA is TGTGCCAGCAGTTCCCCGACGGTAGGAGGGAGCAATCAGCCCCAGCATTTT. Translating gives CASSSPTVGGSNQPQHF.

This clonotype was observed a handful of times. The chain employs TRBV19 and TRBJ2-7, with TRBD2 as a possible D gene (5 bases). CDR1 is LNHDA and CDR2 is SQIVND in the germline V gene (reference sequence). V lost 5 bases, J lost 3 bases, and 14 bases lay in between. This CDR3 is built from 14 residues. The CDR3 sequence is CASSYGLFSYEQYF. In DNA form, the CDR3 reads TGTGCCAGTAGTTATGGACTTTTCAGCTACGAGCAGTACTTC. Full variable domain (rest looked up from reference TRBV19 and TRBJ2-7): DGGITQSPKYLFRKEGQNVTLSCEQNLNHDAMYWYRQDPGQGLRLIYYSQIVNDFQKGDIAEGYSVSREKKESFPLTVTSAQKNPTAFYLCASSYGLFSYEQYFGPGTRLTVT.

This clonotype was detected ten times or more. V gene TRBV12-3 or TRBV12-4 combines with J gene TRBJ2-3; D not certain. The CDR3 covers 11 residues. The V end was cut by 6 bases, the J end by 4 bases, with 5 bases between. CDR3 in amino acids: CASSFSDTQYF. The CDR3 bases are TGTGCCAGCAGCTTTTCAGATACGCAGTATTTT.

This clonotype showed up just a few times. This sequence joins TRBV6-5 and TRBJ1-6; 7 nucleotides match TRBD1. Germline CDR1 reads MNHEY; CDR2 reads SVGAGI. CDR3 length equals 15 residues. V was pared by 5 bases and J by 9 bases, with 10 bases of the junction left unmatched. The chain's CDR3 is CASSTTGEASSPLHF. As DNA, the CDR3 is TGTGCCAGCAGTACTACAGGGGAGGCCAGTTCACCCCTCCACTTT.

The V call is TRBV20-1, the J call TRBJ2-3; D could derive from TRBD1 or TRBD2 (5 bases each). The CDR3 extends over 11 amino acids. V gave up 8 bases and J gave up 4 bases, with 10 bases separating them. Germline V gives CDR1 DFQATT, CDR2 SNEGSKA (reference sequence). The CDR3 bases are TGCAGTTCAGAGGGGCCAGATACGCAGTATTTT. Amino acid sequence: CSSEGPDTQYF.

There are many counts of this clonotype. The rearrangement uses TRBV7-2 and TRBJ2-1, with 11 bases fitting TRBD1. V lost 5 bases to trimming and J lost 8 bases; unmatched junction nucleotides: 14. The CDR3 contains 17 residues. The germline gives CDR1 SGHTA, CDR2 FQGNSA. This CDR3 is CASSPRPGTGGADEQFF. The CDR3 bases are TGTGCCAGCAGCCCGCGGCCCGGGACAGGGGGTGCGGATGAGCAGTTCTTC. The full variable domain, rest sourced from reference TRBV7-2 and TRBJ2-1, is GAGVSQSPSNKVTEKGKDVELRCDPISGHTALYWYRQSLGQGLEFLIYFQGNSAPDKSGLPSDRFSAERTGGSVSTLTIQRTQQEDSAVYLCASSPRPGTGGADEQFFGPGTRLTVL.

The chain uses TRBV12-3 or TRBV12-4 and TRBJ2-1; the D gene could be TRBD1 or TRBD2 (5 bases each). This CDR3 is built from 16 residues. V shed 6 bases and J shed 0 bases, with 15 bases lying between them. CDR3: CASRLGASSSYNEQFF. For the CDR3, the DNA is TGTGCCAGCAGACTCGGGGCTAGCAGCTCCTACAATGAGCAGTTCTTC.

This rearrangement joins TRBV12-3 or TRBV12-4 to TRBJ1-1; D is unclear. CDR3 length equals 14 residues. With 3 bases removed from V and 0 bases from J, the gap between germline ends came to 8 bases. The CDR3 nucleotides are TGTGCCAGCAGTTTCGACTGGATGAACACTGAAGCTTTCTTT. Encoded protein: CASSFDWMNTEAFF.

The genes are TRBV7-6 and TRBJ1-4; D uncertain. The CDR3 is 16 amino acids. From germline, CDR1 is SGHVS and CDR2 FNYEAQ. V shed 5 bases and J shed 0 bases, with 13 bases lying between them. DNA of the CDR3: TGTGCCAGCAGCCCCCGGACTCATCCAACTAATGAAAAACTGTTTTTT. It is translated as CASSPRTHPTNEKLFF.

The V call is TRBV27, the J call TRBJ1-2, with 9 bases fitting TRBD1. The length of the CDR3 is 15 residues. The junction had 10 bases not matched to a gene; V was cut back by 5 bases and J by 6 bases. Per germline, CDR1 MNHEY and CDR2 SMNVEV (reference sequence). For the CDR3, the DNA is TGTGCCAGCAGTCCGATCGGGACAGGGTCGGATGGCTACACCTTC. Amino acids: CASSPIGTGSDGYTF.

Regarding this clonotype: This may arise from a read error, as a much more abundant clone is one base away. The chain uses TRBV19 and TRBJ1-6; tentatively, D is TRBD1 (6 bases). The CDR3 is 14 amino acids. V shed 5 bases and J shed 11 bases, with 16 bases lying between them. CDR1 and CDR2 from the germline V gene are LNHDA and SQIVND (reference sequence). The CDR3 sequence: CASSHDRTNAPLHF. CDR3 nucleotide sequence: TGTGCCAGTAGTCACGACAGGACCAATGCACCCCTCCACTTT.

The chain recombines TRBV19 with TRBJ1-1; D is unclear. V was clipped by 4 bases and J by 1 base, with 10 bases between them. The CDR3 totals 14 residues. Looked up from germline, CDR1 is LNHDA and CDR2 is SQIVND (reference sequence). The CDR3 DNA reads as TGTGCCAGTAGTACCGATGTGCCGAACACTGAAGCTTTCTTT. This translates into CASSTDVPNTEAFF.